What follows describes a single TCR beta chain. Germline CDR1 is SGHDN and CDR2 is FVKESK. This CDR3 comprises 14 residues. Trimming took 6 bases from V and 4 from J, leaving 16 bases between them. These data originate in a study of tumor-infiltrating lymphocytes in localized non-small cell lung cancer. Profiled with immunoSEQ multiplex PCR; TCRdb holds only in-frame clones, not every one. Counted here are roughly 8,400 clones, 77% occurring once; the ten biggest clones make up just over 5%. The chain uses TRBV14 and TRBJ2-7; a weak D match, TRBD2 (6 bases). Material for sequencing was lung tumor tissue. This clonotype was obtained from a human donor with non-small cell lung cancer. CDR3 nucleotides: TGTGCCAGCAGTAGGAGGGCCGACCTTTACGAGCAGTACTTC. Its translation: CASSRRADLYEQYF.